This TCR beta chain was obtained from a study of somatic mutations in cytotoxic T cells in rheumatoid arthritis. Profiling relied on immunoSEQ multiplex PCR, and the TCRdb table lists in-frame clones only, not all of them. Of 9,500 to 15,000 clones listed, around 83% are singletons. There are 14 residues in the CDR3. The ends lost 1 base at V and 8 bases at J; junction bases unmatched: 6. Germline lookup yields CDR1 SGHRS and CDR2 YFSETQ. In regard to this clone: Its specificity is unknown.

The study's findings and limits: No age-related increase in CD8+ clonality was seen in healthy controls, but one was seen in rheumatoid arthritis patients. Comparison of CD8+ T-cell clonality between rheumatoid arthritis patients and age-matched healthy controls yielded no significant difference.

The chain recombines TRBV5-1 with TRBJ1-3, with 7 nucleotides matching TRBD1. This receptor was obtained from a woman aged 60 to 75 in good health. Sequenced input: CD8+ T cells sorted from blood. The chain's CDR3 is CASSLRQGPDTIYF. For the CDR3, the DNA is TGCGCCAGCAGCTTGAGACAGGGCCCGGACACCATATATTTT.